This is a list of T cell receptor beta chains from one sample in a study of human versus mouse CDR3 diversity and MHC coevolution. Produced via immunoSEQ multiplex PCR; TCRdb's table is partial and in-frame only. This repertoire shows more than 60,000 clones, about 90% found once; its top ten account for roughly 0.16%. Sample: naive CD4+ T cells from blood. These receptors were collected from a person between 25 and 70 years old in good health. The CDR3 runs from the conserved cysteine through the conserved F or W. D genes are given only for firm matches. Clone size appears in some rows only: once, few, many, or a class for an expanded clone.

clone_size j_call v_call d_call cdr3_nt cdr3_aa
NA TRBJ2-2 TRBV4-1 TRBD2 TGCGCCAGCAGCCAAGAAGGTTGGGGGGGCACCGGGGAGCTGTTTTTT CASSQEGWGGTGELFF
NA TRBJ1-6 TRBV6-1 NA TGTGCCAGCAGTGAACTCGGTGCTAAACAGAATTCACCCCTCCACTTT CASSELGAKQNSPLHF
NA TRBJ1-6 TRBV6-1 NA TGTGCCAGCAGTGAATTGAGGGCTATCTATAATTCACCCCTCCACTTT CASSELRAIYNSPLHF
NA TRBJ2-7 TRBV28 TRBD1 TGTGCCAGCAGCCAGGGACAGGGGACCTACGAGCAGTACTTC CASSQGQGTYEQYF
NA TRBJ2-3 TRBV5-1 TRBD2 TGCGCCAGCAGCTCTCTAGCGGGAGGACCAGATACGCAGTATTTT CASSSLAGGPDTQYF
NA TRBJ2-1 TRBV6-5 TRBD2 TGTGCCAGCAGTTCCAGAAGGACTAGCGCCCACAATGAGCAGTTCTTC CASSSRRTSAHNEQFF
few TRBJ1-6 TRBV6-4 NA TGTGCCAGCAGTGGAGGGTCTAATTCACCCCTCCACTTT CASSGGSNSPLHF
few TRBJ1-4 TRBV19 NA TGTGCCAGTAGTACCAACAGGGTTGGCGAAAAACTGTTTTTT CASSTNRVGEKLFF
NA TRBJ2-3 TRBV5-4 TRBD1 TGTGCCAGCAGCTTGGGGGGGGGACAGGGACCCACAGATACGCAGTATTTT CASSLGGGQGPTDTQYF
NA TRBJ1-5 TRBV30 TRBD1 TGTGCCTGGAGTGGACAGGGGTACAATCAGCCCCAGCATTTT CAWSGQGYNQPQHF
NA TRBJ1-1 TRBV5-1 NA TGCGCCAGCAGCCCGGAAGGGGGTTCAGGAGAAGCTTTCTTT CASSPEGGSGEAFF
few TRBJ1-3 TRBV2 NA TGTGCCAGCAGTGAAGGATTCAGTGGAAACACCATATATTTT CASSEGFSGNTIYF
once TRBJ1-1 TRBV30 NA TGTGCCTGGAGTTTTCGACCCTCAGGTTCTGAAGCTTTCTTT CAWSFRPSGSEAFF
once TRBJ2-4 TRBV4-1 TRBD1 TGCGCCAGCAGCCAAGCTCAAGGACAGGGGTTTTCGGGAATACGAAACATTCAGTACTTC CASSQAQGQGFSGIRNIQYF
NA TRBJ1-5 TRBV5-1 NA TGCGCCAGCAGCTATGAGGGAAGCAATCAGCCCCAGCATTTT CASSYEGSNQPQHF
NA TRBJ1-2 TRBV19 NA TGTGCCAGTAGTCCGGGGGGCCCCTATGGCTACACCTTC CASSPGGPYGYTF
NA TRBJ2-3 TRBV19 TRBD2 TGTGCCAGTAGGGTAGCGGGAGAGGGAGATACGCAGTATTTT CASRVAGEGDTQYF
NA TRBJ1-5 TRBV21-1 NA TGTGCCAGCAGCACCCGACGGGTTTTCAATCAGCCCCAGCATTTT CASSTRRVFNQPQHF
once TRBJ1-1 TRBV5-5 NA TGTGCCAGCAGCTTGGCCTCCGGCGGGAGTATGAACACTGAAGCTTTCTTT CASSLASGGSMNTEAFF
NA TRBJ1-5 TRBV7-2 NA TGTGCCAGCAGCTTCAGGGATCAGCCCCAGCATTTT CASSFRDQPQHF
NA TRBJ2-2 TRBV10-3 TRBD2 TGTGCCATCCGTGGACGGGAGGGAGGGCCGGGAACCGGGGAGCTGTTTTTT CAIRGREGGPGTGELFF
once TRBJ1-6 TRBV27 NA TGTGCCAGCAGTTTAGGGGGCGTATATAATTCACCCCTCCACTTT CASSLGGVYNSPLHF
NA TRBJ1-1 TRBV29-1 TRBD1 TGCAGCGTTGGTCGGACAGGATCGGCGACTGAAGCTTTCTTT CSVGRTGSATEAFF